Listed below are T cell receptor beta chains from one sample, sequenced in a study of beta chain features in type 1 diabetes. TCRdb's table, derived via immunoSEQ multiplex PCR, lists solely in-frame clones and lacks some. The table has 130,000 to 150,000 clones, 9% to 9.5% seen once. The sequenced sample was central memory CD4+ T cells from blood. The receptors were sampled from a man aged 18 to 29 in good health. The CDR3 runs from the conserved cysteine through the conserved F or W. Fields, in order: V gene, CDR3 protein.

TRBV5-1 | CASGTGQHYEQYF
TRBV25-1 | CASSAPPAGAYNEQFF
TRBV7-3 | CASSQGLAGYNNEQFF
TRBV19 | CASSTTTGYTGELFF
TRBV5-6 | CASSPGGPNQPQHF
TRBV18 | CASSPAVYNEQFF
TRBV19 | CASSSSRDRGRVGELFF
TRBV19 | CASSFDRSSYEQYF
TRBV5-4 | CASSSGQGASGEQYF
TRBV7-6 | CASSSGETQYF
TRBV6-5 | CASSSGQYNEQFF
TRBV7-9 | CASSSSKGPYNEQFF
TRBV25-1 | CASSLPGTAYNEQFF
TRBV25-1 | CASSDGGSYEQYF
TRBV5-1 | CASSFDGQGQPQHF
TRBV6-6 | CANAGGDTGELFF
TRBV7-2 | CASSSTLRDEQFF
TRBV7-2 | CASHRGGGVQETQYF
TRBV6-6 | CASSQGMFPSTDTQYF
TRBV30 | CAWNPGEPYEQYF
TRBV30 | CAWRAHGTGELFF
TRBV28 | CASRPTGGETGELFF
TRBV15 | CATSTTSNEQYF
TRBV6-1 | CASSWTGDQPQHF
TRBV4-1 | CASSKTSADHNEQFF
TRBV18 | CASSQDKQNYEQYF
TRBV7-6 | CASSLGTSGGTEQFF
TRBV7-7 | CASSRTRGITDTQYF
TRBV6-5 | CASSYGTGKADTQYF
TRBV7-7 | CASSLAPGLASEQFF
TRBV7-2 | CASSPDRGAYEQYF
TRBV30 | CAWSPGQGFYGYTF
TRBV28 | CASSSPQVPGELFF
TRBV30 | CAWTSGQGRGYTF
TRBV2 | CASRATGGKQYF
TRBV7-2 | CALRQENSPLHF
TRBV28 | CASSLVSGTGVEKLFF
TRBV11-1 | CASSSIRGPDTQYF
TRBV25-1 | CASSRLAGGNTGELFF
TRBV19 | CASSSSGGMDTQYF
TRBV2 | CASSEVREETQYF
TRBV4-3 | CASSQDLSQGDYGYTF
TRBV13 | CASSRNRDSEQYF
TRBV2 | CASSRQRWETQYF
TRBV6-5 | CASRRQGETDTIYF
TRBV6-5 | CASTSGGAYEQFF
TRBV4-2 | CASSQDLTSGTTSYEQYF
TRBV6-1 | CASRETGFPNIQYF
TRBV5-1 | CASNGGATMNTGELFF
TRBV18 | CASSPLAGGPYEQYF
TRBV7-6 | CASSLSSGGMNTEAFF
TRBV15 | CATSRDLGRGGADTQYF
TRBV6-1 | CASSESGGSEWQTQYF
TRBV5-1 | CASSLTGESYQPQHF
TRBV28 | CASSSPGDGYTF